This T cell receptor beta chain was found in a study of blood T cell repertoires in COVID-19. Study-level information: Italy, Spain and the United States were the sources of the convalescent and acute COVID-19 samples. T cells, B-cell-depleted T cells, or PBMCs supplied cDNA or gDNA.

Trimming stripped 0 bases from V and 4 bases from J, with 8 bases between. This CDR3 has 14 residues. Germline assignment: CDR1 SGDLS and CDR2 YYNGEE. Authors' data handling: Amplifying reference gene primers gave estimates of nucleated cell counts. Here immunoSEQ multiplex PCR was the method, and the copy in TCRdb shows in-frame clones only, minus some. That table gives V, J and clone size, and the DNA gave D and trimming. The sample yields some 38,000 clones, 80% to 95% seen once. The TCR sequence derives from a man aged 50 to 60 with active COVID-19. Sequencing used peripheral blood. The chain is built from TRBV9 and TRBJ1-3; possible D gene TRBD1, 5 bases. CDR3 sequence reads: CASSVAGPGNTIYF. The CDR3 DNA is TGTGCCAGCAGCGTAGCAGGGCCAGGAAACACCATATATTTT. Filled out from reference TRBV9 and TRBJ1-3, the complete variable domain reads DSGVTQTPKHLITATGQRVTLRCSPRSGDLSVYWYQQSLDQGLQFLIQYYNGEERAKGNILERFSAQQFPDLHSELNLSSLELGDSALYFCASSVAGPGNTIYFGEGSWLTVV.